The source of this T cell receptor (beta chain) is a study of blood T cell repertoires in COVID-19. Here immunoSEQ multiplex PCR was the method, and the copy in TCRdb shows in-frame clones only, minus some. Of some 130,000 clones in the sample, more than 75% are singletons; the top ten hold 9.5% to 12%. This CDR3 has 15 residues. The V and J ends lost 8 bases and 3 bases, in that order; junction bases with no gene match: 9. The germline V gene encodes CDR1 MNHNY and CDR2 SVGAGI (reference sequence). Specimen: peripheral blood. V gene TRBV6-6 combines with J gene TRBJ1-5; 8 nucleotides line up with TRBD1. This receptor was taken from a man in his sixties who had recovered from COVID-19. The CDR3 region is CASESRGHVNQPQHF. The CDR3 coding sequence is TGTGCCAGCGAGAGCAGGGGGCACGTCAATCAGCCCCAGCATTTT.